The 21 T cell receptor beta chains listed next were all sequenced from one sample in a study of cytomegalovirus exposure and HLA in healthy donors (dated by TCRdb to about 2017). Library preparation used the immunoSEQ multiplex PCR assay. For the multiplex PCR, a mixture combining 60 forward primers for TCR Vbeta segments and 13 reverse primers for TCR Jbeta segments was used. TCRdb took this table from immuneACCESS and kept in-frame rearrangements with V and J called. Such tables lack part of the clones; where checked against another copy, unresolved V genes explain under half of the gap, and the rest is unexplained. This sample gives some 110,000 clones in total; over 65% of them show up just once. About 0.92% of the sample rests with the top ten. The sample was PBMCs. These receptors all come from a woman aged 25-40 years in good health and CMV-seronegative.

In its sample, this clone was seen a few times. The chain is built from TRBV6-4 and TRBJ2-3; maybe TRBD1 (5 bases). The CDR3 length is 12 residues. V lost 0 bases to trimming and J lost 11 bases, with 9 bases between them. The germline gives CDR1 MRHNA, CDR2 SNTAGT. CDR3 sequence: CASSDSGVKQYF. In nucleotides, the CDR3 is TGTGCCAGCAGTGACTCAGGGGTTAAGCAGTATTTT.

This chain connects TRBV19 to TRBJ1-1, with 10 bases lining up with TRBD1. V trimming: 4 bases; J trimming: 7 bases; junction bases outside the gene matches: 12. CDR1 and CDR2 (germline): LNHDA, SQIVND (reference sequence). The CDR3 runs 16 residues. This chain's CDR3 is CASSSSQGQGYGEAFF. In DNA form, the CDR3 reads TGTGCCAGTAGTAGTTCCCAGGGACAGGGGTACGGTGAAGCTTTCTTT.

The rearrangement uses TRBV5-1 and TRBJ2-7; possible D gene TRBD2, 6 bases. This CDR3 spans 18 amino acids. V was trimmed by 1 base and J by 2 bases, leaving 22 bases between them. Germline loops: CDR1 SGHRS, CDR2 YFSETQ. CDR3 sequence: CASSLSSPGDTIAYEQYF. The CDR3 nucleotides are TGCGCCAGCAGCTTGTCGTCTCCGGGAGATACGATCGCCTACGAGCAGTACTTC.

The J gene is TRBJ2-3, the V gene TRBV25-1; TRBD2 might be the D (5 bases). Trimming shortened V by 1 base and J by 1 base, and 12 bases separated the two germline ends. Looked up from germline, CDR1 is MGHDK and CDR2 is SYGVNS. The CDR3 runs 16 residues. The CDR3 is CASSESPSPRTDTQYF. The CDR3, as DNA: TGTGCCAGCAGTGAATCCCCTAGCCCCCGCACAGATACGCAGTATTTT.

The chain recombines TRBV30 with TRBJ1-5, with a weak D call TRBD1 (6 bases). Per the germline V gene, CDR1 is GTSNPN and CDR2 is SVGIG (reference sequence). The CDR3 extends over 14 amino acids. The germline V and J ends were trimmed by 5 bases and 5 bases, with 16 bases remaining between them. CDR3: CAWSPWGGHQPQHF. The CDR3 bases are TGTGCCTGGTCACCTTGGGGGGGCCATCAGCCCCAGCATTTT.

V gene TRBV30 combines with J gene TRBJ1-1, with 7 bases identical to TRBD1. CDR3 length: 11 amino acids. Germline trimming cut 1 base from V and 8 bases from J; bases unmatched to any gene: 1. Germline CDR1 GTSNPN, CDR2 SVGIG (reference sequence). For the CDR3, the DNA is TGTGCCTGGAGTGCAGGGGGGGAAGCTTTCTTT. Its translation is CAWSAGGEAFF. Using reference TRBV30 and TRBJ1-1 for the parts outside the CDR3, the full variable domain is SQTIHQWPATLVQPVGSPLSLECTVEGTSNPNLYWYRQAAGRGLQLLFYSVGIGQISSEVPQNLSASRPQDRQFILSSKKLLLSDSGFYLCAWSAGGEAFFGQGTRLTVV.

This clone was counted a single time. The chain carries TRBV6-5 and TRBJ1-2; 10 bases map to TRBD1. Germline V gene data show CDR1 as MNHEY and CDR2 as SVGAGI. This CDR3 contains 14 residues. V gave up 2 bases and J gave up 8 bases; unmatched junction bases: 5. CDR3 DNA sequence: TGTGCCAGCAGTTACGCGGGACAGGGGCGAGGCTACACCTTC. It codes for CASSYAGQGRGYTF.

The chain links TRBV6-5 to TRBJ2-3; 12 bases are a match to TRBD2. Per the germline V gene, CDR1 is MNHEY and CDR2 is SVGAGI. This CDR3 comprises 16 residues. After removal of 4 bases from V and 0 bases from J, the junction contained 2 bases not matched to a gene. CDR3 protein: CASSLGLAGSTDTQYF. DNA of the CDR3: TGTGCCAGCAGTTTAGGACTAGCGGGAAGCACAGATACGCAGTATTTT.

This clone was seen a few times. The V gene is TRBV6-5, the J gene TRBJ1-1, with unresolved D. Per germline, CDR1 MNHEY and CDR2 SVGAGI. This CDR3 has 15 residues. V lost 2 bases and J 0 bases, leaving 10 bases between the germline ends. CDR3 sequence (DNA): TGTGCCAGCAGTTACACGGGATACATGAACACTGAAGCTTTCTTT. Translating it yields CASSYTGYMNTEAFF.

This clone was picked up a small number of times. The rearrangement links TRBV18 to TRBJ1-1; 8 bases match TRBD1. Germline V gene sequence: CDR1 KGHSH, CDR2 LQKENI. Trimming took 3 bases from V and 6 from J; bases not matched to a gene: 9. This CDR3 is built from 15 residues. The CDR3 DNA sequence: TGTGCCAGCTCACCCCTACCAGACAGGGGCCCTGAAGCTTTCTTT. Translation: CASSPLPDRGPEAFF.

With respect to this clone: The same CDR3 arises from other DNA sequences in this sample as well. The rearrangement joins TRBV5-6 to TRBJ1-1, with 7 nucleotides matching TRBD1. After removal of 4 bases from V and 1 base from J, the junction contained 4 bases not matched to a gene. CDR3 length: 14 residues. Germline CDR1 is SGHDT and CDR2 is YYEEEE. DNA for the CDR3: TGTGCCAGCAGCGGAGGGACAGCGAACACTGAAGCTTTCTTT. It translates to CASSGGTANTEAFF.

V gene TRBV4-1 combines with J gene TRBJ2-1; perhaps TRBD2 as D (6 bases). Germline V gene data show CDR1 as MGHRA and CDR2 as YSYEKL. CDR3 length equals 18 residues. The V gene lost 3 bases and the J gene lost 1 base, with 19 bases spanning the gap. In nucleotides, the CDR3 is TGCGCCAGCAGCCAGCAATATGCCGGGACTGATTCCTACAATGAGCAGTTCTTC. Translated, it gives CASSQQYAGTDSYNEQFF.

The gene calls are TRBV7-9 and TRBJ2-1; TRBD2 might be the D (6 bases). The ends were cut back, 6 bases at V and 7 bases at J, with 10 bases in the middle. The CDR3 runs 12 residues. Germline lookup yields CDR1 SEHNR and CDR2 FQNEAQ (reference sequence). The CDR3 region is CASRDLANEQFF. Here the CDR3 DNA reads TGTGCCAGCAGGGACCTAGCGAATGAGCAGTTCTTC.

The chain joins TRBV5-1 to TRBJ1-1, with D perhaps TRBD1 (5 bases). Germline lookup yields CDR1 SGHRS and CDR2 YFSETQ. V was cut by 0 bases and J by 11 bases, with 11 bases left in between. The CDR3 runs to 12 residues. In DNA, the CDR3 is TGCGCCAGCAGCTTGGGGGGGAGGGAGGCTTTCTTT. It encodes CASSLGGREAFF.

This clone was recorded a few times. The CDR3 DNA reads TGTGCCTGGAGTGTAACTGAAATCACTGAAGCTTTCTTT. Amino acids: CAWSVTEITEAFF. This sequence joins TRBV30 and TRBJ1-1; D ambiguous. Between the trimmed V and J ends, which lost 0 bases and 4 bases, there was a span of 9 bases. Germline V gene data show CDR1 as GTSNPN and CDR2 as SVGIG (reference sequence). The CDR3 has 13 amino acids. Full variable domain (missing parts from reference TRBV30 and TRBJ1-1): SQTIHQWPATLVQPVGSPLSLECTVEGTSNPNLYWYRQAAGRGLQLLFYSVGIGQISSEVPQNLSASRPQDRQFILSSKKLLLSDSGFYLCAWSVTEITEAFFGQGTRLTVV.

The V call is TRBV7-6, the J call TRBJ2-7; 11 nucleotides align to TRBD2. The CDR3 covers 18 residues. V shed 5 bases and J 3 bases; nucleotides not matched to a gene: 15. Germline V gene data show CDR1 as SGHVS and CDR2 as FNYEAQ. DNA for the CDR3: TGTGCCAGCAGCCCCCATCCACTAGCGGGGGTAGACATCTACGAGCAGTACTTC. Its protein product is CASSPHPLAGVDIYEQYF.

The chain recombines TRBV5-1 with TRBJ1-1; maybe TRBD1 (5 bases). V lost 6 bases and J 4 bases, leaving 16 bases between the germline ends. This CDR3 contains 14 residues. Per the germline V gene, CDR1 is SGHRS and CDR2 is YFSETQ. CDR3 region: CASTTSPRATEAFF. CDR3 DNA sequence: TGCGCCAGCACCACCTCACCCAGGGCCACTGAAGCTTTCTTT. Supplemented by reference TRBV5-1 and TRBJ1-1, the full variable domain reads KAGVTQTPRYLIKTRGQQVTLSCSPISGHRSVSWYQQTPGQGLQFLFEYFSETQRNKGNFPGRFSGRQFSNSRSEMNVSTLELGDSALYLCASTTSPRATEAFFGQGTRLTVV.

This chain joins TRBV9 and TRBJ1-1; the D is unclear. CDR1 SGDLS and CDR2 YYNGEE come from the germline V gene. V was shortened by 1 base and J by 3 bases, with 7 bases between the two germline ends. There are 13 residues in the CDR3. DNA of the CDR3: TGTGCCAGCAGCGTACCTCCGTACACTGAAGCTTTCTTT. Translating it yields CASSVPPYTEAFF.

V and J are TRBV9 and TRBJ1-1; D perhaps matches TRBD1 (5 bases). Germline CDR1 reads SGDLS; CDR2 reads YYNGEE. Between the trimmed V and J ends, which lost 4 bases and 7 bases, there was a span of 8 bases. This CDR3 has 11 residues. In DNA form, the CDR3 reads TGTGCCAGCAGCAAAGACAGTGAAGCTTTCTTT. Residues: CASSKDSEAFF.

About this clone: The conserved closing phenylalanine or tryptophan is absent in this CDR3, likely reflecting a read error. The J gene is TRBJ1-2, the V gene TRBV10-3; perhaps TRBD1 as D (5 bases). The CDR3 is made up of 13 amino acids. Germline V CDR1 and CDR2: ENHRY, SYGVKD. Trimming removed 10 bases from V and 7 bases from J, with 19 bases in between. Here the CDR3 reads CATAGLIDGGYTL. CDR3 in DNA: TGTGCCACCGCGGGACTGATTGACGGTGGCTACACCCTC.

V usage is TRBV12-5 and J usage is TRBJ1-4; D might be TRBD1 (5 bases). The germline V gene has CDR1 LGHNT and CDR2 FRNRAP. This CDR3 region has 16 residues. Trimming removed 5 bases at V and 1 base at J, with 14 bases between. The CDR3 loop reads CASGVQGSLTNEKLFF. The CDR3 coding sequence is TGTGCTAGTGGTGTGCAGGGTAGTCTAACTAATGAAAAACTGTTTTTT.